The 3 T cell receptor beta chains reported below all come from one sample, sequenced in a study of OX40 agonist ivuxolimab in advanced cancers. The repertoire was sequenced with immunoSEQ multiplex PCR; TCRdb's copy has only in-frame clones and lacks some. There are 94,000 or so clones in the sample; about four fifths occur only once, and roughly 6% lies in the top ten. Sequenced here: CD4+ or CD8+ T cells sorted from blood, sampled in a trial of the OX40 agonist ivuxolimab. Every receptor here comes from an adult with an advanced solid tumor such as melanoma, head and neck, liver or kidney cancer.

The chain carries TRBV2 and TRBJ2-1, with a weak D call TRBD2 (6 bases). V gave up 10 bases and J gave up 6 bases, with 13 bases separating them. This CDR3 contains 12 residues. CDR1 and CDR2 (germline): SNHLY, FYNNEI. The chain's CDR3 is CATLGGINEQFF. In DNA, the CDR3 is TGTGCCACCCTTGGCGGGATCAATGAGCAGTTCTTC. Based on the CDR3 plus reference TRBV2 and TRBJ2-1, the full variable domain is EPEVTQTPSHQVTQMGQEVILRCVPISNHLYFYWYRQILGQKVEFLVSFYNNEISEKSEIFDDQFSVERPDGSNFTLKIRSTKLEDSAMYFCATLGGINEQFFGPGTRLTVL.

The chain has TRBV18 and TRBJ2-7; D assignment may be TRBD1 or TRBD2 (5 bases each). This CDR3 region has 15 residues. Germline V CDR1 and CDR2: KGHSH, LQKENI. V shed 5 bases and J shed 5 bases, with 19 bases lying between them. In DNA form, the CDR3 reads TGTGCCAGCTCAACCGGGACCCTCCGGGGAGACGAGCAGTACTTC. It codes for CASSTGTLRGDEQYF. Complete variable domain (other parts from reference TRBV18 and TRBJ2-7): NAGVMQNPRHLVRRRGQEARLRCSPMKGHSHVYWYRQLPEEGLKFMVYLQKENIIDESGMPKERFSAEFPKEGPSILRIQQVVRGDSAAYFCASSTGTLRGDEQYFGPGTRLTVT.

The table lists this clone with a few counts. The identical CDR3 is also encoded by other nucleotide sequences in the sample. V usage is TRBV30 and J usage is TRBJ2-7; D remains unclear. The germline V gene encodes CDR1 GTSNPN and CDR2 SVGIG (reference sequence). The CDR3 sequence is 12 residues long. The germline V and J ends were trimmed by 0 bases and 3 bases, with 6 bases remaining between them. CDR3 in amino acids: CAWSVQGYEQYF. CDR3 in DNA: TGTGCCTGGAGTGTACAAGGCTACGAGCAGTACTTC.